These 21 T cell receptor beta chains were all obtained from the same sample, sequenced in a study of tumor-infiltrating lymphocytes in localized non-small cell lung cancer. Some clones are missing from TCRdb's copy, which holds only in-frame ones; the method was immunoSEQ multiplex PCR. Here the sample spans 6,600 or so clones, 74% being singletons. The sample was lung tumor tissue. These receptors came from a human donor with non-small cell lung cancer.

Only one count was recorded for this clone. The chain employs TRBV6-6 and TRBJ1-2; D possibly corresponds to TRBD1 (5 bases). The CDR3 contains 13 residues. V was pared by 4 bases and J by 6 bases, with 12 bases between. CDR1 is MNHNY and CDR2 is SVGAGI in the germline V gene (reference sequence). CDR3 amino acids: CASSWGGLNGYTF. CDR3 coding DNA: TGTGCCAGCAGTTGGGGGGGTCTGAATGGCTACACCTTC.

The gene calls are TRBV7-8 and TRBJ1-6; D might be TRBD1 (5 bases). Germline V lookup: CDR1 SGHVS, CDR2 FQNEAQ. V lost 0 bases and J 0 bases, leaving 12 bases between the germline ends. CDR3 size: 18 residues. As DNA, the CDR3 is TGTGCCAGCAGCTTAGCGTCGGCAGGGAGCTCCTATAATTCACCCCTCCACTTT. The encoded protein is CASSLASAGSSYNSPLHF.

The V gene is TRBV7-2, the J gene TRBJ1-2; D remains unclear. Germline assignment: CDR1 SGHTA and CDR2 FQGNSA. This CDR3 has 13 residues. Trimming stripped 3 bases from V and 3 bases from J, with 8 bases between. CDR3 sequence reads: CASSLLGDYGYTF. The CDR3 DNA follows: TGTGCCAGCAGCTTGCTGGGAGACTATGGCTACACCTTC.

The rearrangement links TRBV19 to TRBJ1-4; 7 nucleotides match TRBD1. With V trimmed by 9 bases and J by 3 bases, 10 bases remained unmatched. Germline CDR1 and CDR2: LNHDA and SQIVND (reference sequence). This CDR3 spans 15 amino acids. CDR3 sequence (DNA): TGTGCCAGCATTGACAGGGCTCGAGCTAATGAAAAACTGTTTTTT. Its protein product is CASIDRARANEKLFF.

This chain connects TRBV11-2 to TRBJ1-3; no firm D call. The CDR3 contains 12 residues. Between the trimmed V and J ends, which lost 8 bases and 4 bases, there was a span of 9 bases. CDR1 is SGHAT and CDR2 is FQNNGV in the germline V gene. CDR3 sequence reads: CASESFGNTIYF. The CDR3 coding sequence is TGTGCCAGCGAGTCATTCGGAAACACCATATATTTT.

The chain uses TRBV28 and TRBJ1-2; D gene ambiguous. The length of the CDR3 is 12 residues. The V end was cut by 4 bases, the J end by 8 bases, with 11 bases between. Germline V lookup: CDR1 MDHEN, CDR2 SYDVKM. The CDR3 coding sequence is TGTGCCAGCAGTTCCCTCCCTGGGGGCTACACCTTC. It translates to CASSSLPGGYTF.

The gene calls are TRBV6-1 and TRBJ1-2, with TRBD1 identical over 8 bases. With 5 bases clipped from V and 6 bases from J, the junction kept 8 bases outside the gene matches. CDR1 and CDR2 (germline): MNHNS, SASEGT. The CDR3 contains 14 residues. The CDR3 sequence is CASSTRQGTDGYTF. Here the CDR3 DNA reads TGTGCCAGCAGTACCCGACAGGGGACCGATGGCTACACCTTC.

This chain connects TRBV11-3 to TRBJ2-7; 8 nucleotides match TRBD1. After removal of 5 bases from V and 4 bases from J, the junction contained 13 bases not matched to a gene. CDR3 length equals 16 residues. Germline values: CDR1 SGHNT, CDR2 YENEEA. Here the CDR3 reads CASSPHPGTGLYEQYF. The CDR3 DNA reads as TGTGCCAGCAGCCCACACCCAGGGACAGGCTTATACGAGCAGTACTTC.

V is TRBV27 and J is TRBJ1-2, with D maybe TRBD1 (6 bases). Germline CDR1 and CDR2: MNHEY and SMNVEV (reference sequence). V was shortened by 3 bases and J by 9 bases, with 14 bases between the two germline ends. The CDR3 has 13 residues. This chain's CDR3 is CASSLIQGGRYTF. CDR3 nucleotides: TGTGCCAGCAGTTTGATACAGGGAGGGCGCTACACCTTC.

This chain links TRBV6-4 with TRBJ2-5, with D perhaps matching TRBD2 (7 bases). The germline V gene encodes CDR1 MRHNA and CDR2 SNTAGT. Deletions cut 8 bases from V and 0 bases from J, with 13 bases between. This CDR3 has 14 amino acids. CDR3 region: CASGGGMYQETQYF. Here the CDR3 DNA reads TGTGCCAGCGGGGGGGGCATGTACCAAGAGACCCAGTACTTC.

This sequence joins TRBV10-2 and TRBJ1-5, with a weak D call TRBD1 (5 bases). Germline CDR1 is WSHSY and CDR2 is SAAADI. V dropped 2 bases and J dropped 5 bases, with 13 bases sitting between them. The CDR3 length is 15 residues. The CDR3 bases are TGCGCCAGCAGTGAGCCGGAGGGACGCGATCAGCCCCAGCATTTT. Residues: CASSEPEGRDQPQHF.

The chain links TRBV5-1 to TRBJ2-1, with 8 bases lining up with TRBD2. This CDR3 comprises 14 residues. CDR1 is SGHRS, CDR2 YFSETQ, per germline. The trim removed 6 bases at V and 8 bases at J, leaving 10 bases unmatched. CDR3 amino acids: CASKRSGGPDEQFF. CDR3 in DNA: TGCGCCAGCAAGAGGTCGGGGGGGCCTGATGAGCAGTTCTTC.

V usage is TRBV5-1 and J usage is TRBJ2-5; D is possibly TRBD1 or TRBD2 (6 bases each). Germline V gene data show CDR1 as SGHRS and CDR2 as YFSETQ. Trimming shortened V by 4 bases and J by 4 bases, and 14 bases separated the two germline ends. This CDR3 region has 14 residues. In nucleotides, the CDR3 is TGCGCCAGCAGCGAGGTAGGGGGGAGAGAGACCCAGTACTTC. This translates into CASSEVGGRETQYF. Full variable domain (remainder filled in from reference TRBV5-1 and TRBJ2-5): KAGVTQTPRYLIKTRGQQVTLSCSPISGHRSVSWYQQTPGQGLQFLFEYFSETQRNKGNFPGRFSGRQFSNSRSEMNVSTLELGDSALYLCASSEVGGRETQYFGPGTRLLVL.

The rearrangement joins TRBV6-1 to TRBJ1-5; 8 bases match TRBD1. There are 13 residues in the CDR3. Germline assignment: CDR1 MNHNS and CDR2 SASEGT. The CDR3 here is CVSGQGRDQPQHF. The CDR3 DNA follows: TGTGTCTCTGGACAGGGCAGGGATCAGCCCCAGCATTTT.

The CDR3 here is CASSLGPGQPQHF. The CDR3 DNA reads TGTGCCAGCAGCCTGGGACCAGGGCAGCCCCAGCATTTT. The genes are TRBV5-6 and TRBJ1-5, with D possibly TRBD1 on 5 matching bases. The CDR3 is made up of 13 amino acids. The V gene's germline CDR1 is SGHDT and CDR2 YYEEEE. Between the trimmed V and J ends, which lost 4 bases and 7 bases, there was a span of 12 bases. The variable domain in full, with the rest retrieved from reference TRBV5-6 and TRBJ1-5, is DAGVTQSPTHLIKTRGQQVTLRCSPKSGHDTVSWYQQALGQGPQFIFQYYEEEERQRGNFPDRFSGHQFPNYSSELNVNALLLGDSALYLCASSLGPGQPQHFGDGTRLSIL.

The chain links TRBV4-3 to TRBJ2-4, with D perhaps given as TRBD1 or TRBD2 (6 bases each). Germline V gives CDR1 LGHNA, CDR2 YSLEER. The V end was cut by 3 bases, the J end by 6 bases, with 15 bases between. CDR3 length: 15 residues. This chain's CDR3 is CASSQGGARGNIQYF. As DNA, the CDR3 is TGCGCCAGCAGCCAGGGGGGCGCCAGGGGAAACATTCAGTACTTC.

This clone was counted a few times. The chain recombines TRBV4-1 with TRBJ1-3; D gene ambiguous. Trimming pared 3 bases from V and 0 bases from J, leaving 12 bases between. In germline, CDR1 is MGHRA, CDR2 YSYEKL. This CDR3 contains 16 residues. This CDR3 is CASSHRFYPSGNTIYF. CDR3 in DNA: TGCGCCAGCAGCCACCGCTTCTACCCCTCTGGAAACACCATATATTTT.

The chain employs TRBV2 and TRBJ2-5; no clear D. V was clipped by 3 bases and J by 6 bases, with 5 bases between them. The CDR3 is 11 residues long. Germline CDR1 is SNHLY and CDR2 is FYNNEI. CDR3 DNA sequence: TGTGCCAGCAGTGAGAAAAAGACCCAGTACTTC. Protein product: CASSEKKTQYF. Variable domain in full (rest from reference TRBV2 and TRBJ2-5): EPEVTQTPSHQVTQMGQEVILRCVPISNHLYFYWYRQILGQKVEFLVSFYNNEISEKSEIFDDQFSVERPDGSNFTLKIRSTKLEDSAMYFCASSEKKTQYFGPGTRLLVL.

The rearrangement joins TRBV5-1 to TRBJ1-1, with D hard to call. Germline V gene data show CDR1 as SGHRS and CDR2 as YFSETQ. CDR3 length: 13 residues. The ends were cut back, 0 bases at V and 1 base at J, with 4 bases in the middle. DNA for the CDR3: TGCGCCAGCAGCTTGGAGGGGAACACTGAAGCTTTCTTT. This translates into CASSLEGNTEAFF.

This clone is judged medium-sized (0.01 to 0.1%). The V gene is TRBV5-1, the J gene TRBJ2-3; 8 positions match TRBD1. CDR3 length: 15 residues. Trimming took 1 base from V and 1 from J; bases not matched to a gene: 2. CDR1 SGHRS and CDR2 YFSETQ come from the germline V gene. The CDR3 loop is CASSLKTGGTDTQYF. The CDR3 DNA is TGCGCCAGCAGCTTGAAGACAGGGGGCACAGATACGCAGTATTTT.

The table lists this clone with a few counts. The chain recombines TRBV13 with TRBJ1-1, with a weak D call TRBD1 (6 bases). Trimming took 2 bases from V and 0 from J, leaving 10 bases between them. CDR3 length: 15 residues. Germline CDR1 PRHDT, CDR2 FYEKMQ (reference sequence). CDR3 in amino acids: CASSLSAGVNTEAFF. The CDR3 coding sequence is TGTGCCAGCAGCTTATCTGCAGGGGTGAACACTGAAGCTTTCTTT.